This TCR beta chain was obtained from a study of blood T cell repertoires in COVID-19 (TCRdb year 2020). Regarding the complete study: Samples covering the acute and convalescent phases of COVID-19 were provided by collaborators in the United States, Italy and Spain. The prospective study material was composed of cDNA or gDNA derived from T cells, B-cell-depleted T cells, or PBMCs. Subjects who had been exposed to COVID-19, were actively infected with it, or had recovered from it provided the deeply sampled blood TCRbeta repertoires that made up the dataset. The repertoires were made available in a free public database intended to serve as a resource for research on the immune response to SARS-CoV-2. Samples were obtained from the ongoing ImmuneRACE study (first 160 participants) and from about 1,300 subjects provided by 6 global collaborators. A de-identified subject ID, COVID-19 status, age in years and sex were almost always included in the sample metadata. Where available, HLA class I and class II types were obtained from metadata supplied by the sample provider rather than from assay-based typing. Broader findings and caveats from the paper: Clinical and demographic metadata were provided uncurated, with the amount varying by source and participant.

The collaborating institutions used their own protocols to collect whole blood in K2EDTA tubes. For TCRbeta analysis, collaborators shipped samples in one of three forms: frozen whole blood, isolated PBMCs, or DNA extracted from either of those sample types. About this clone: It has no known antigen specificity. Qualities for individual bases were not recorded, and no much larger clone is one base off.

Trimming takes 5 bases from V and 9 bases from J, and the germline ends sit 10 bases apart. Taken from cysteine to phenylalanine, the CDR3 has 11 residues. Only the CDR3 region is kept as DNA, spanning 33 bases read in frame from base 1. According to the germline V gene (reference sequence), CDR1 reads SEHNR and CDR2 reads FQNEAQ. TCRbeta CDR3 regions were amplified from genomic DNA using the immunoSEQ Assay, a bias-controlled multiplex PCR. The paper's processing steps were these. The number of nucleated cells in each sample was estimated by amplification of reference gene primers within the assay. To quantify the absolute abundance of each unique TCRbeta CDR3 rearrangement, sequence reads were collapsed and filtered. For each sample, productive Simpson clonality was calculated as the square root of Simpson's diversity index over productive rearrangements. TCRdb obtained this table from immuneACCESS and retained in-frame rearrangements with V and J assigned. These tables miss some clones; where compared with another copy, unresolved V genes account for less than half of the shortfall, and the remainder is unexplained. D and trimming come from the DNA, and the V and J calls and clone size come from that table. Counted in this sample were approximately 35,000 clones; around nine tenths of them appeared once. Together, the top ten hold about 14% of the sample.

The rearrangement combines TRBV7-9 with TRBJ1-1, with a weak D call of TRBD1 (6 bases match). The sequence was obtained from a man aged 55 to 70 with active COVID-19. The material sequenced was peripheral blood. The CDR3 amino acid sequence is: CASSHGQQAFF. The nucleotide sequence reads as follows: TGTGCCAGCAGCCACGGACAGCAAGCTTTCTTT.